The 29 T cell receptor beta chains presented below share a single source sample, sequenced in a study of CD8+CD57+ T cells in acquired aplastic anemia. Whoever was chosen for sequencing had shown CD8+CD57+ cell expansion by flow cytometry. TCR beta VDJ and CDR3 were profiled, and genomic DNA was the template. Using its own MiXCR run on the reads, TCRdb lists one record per CDR3 protein. The sample lists about 160,000 distinct CDR3 sequences; around half were seen once. Sequencing was carried out using sorted CD4+, CD8+, or CD8+CD57+ T cells (not recorded which) from PBMCs. The receptors shown here come from a human donor with aplastic anemia.

This chain connects TRBV11-2 to TRBJ2-6, with a weak D call TRBD2 (6 bases). CDR1 is SGHAT, CDR2 FQNNGV, per germline. The CDR3 contains 17 residues. Trimming pared 5 bases from V and 0 bases from J, leaving 14 bases between. The CDR3 sequence is CASSGRGQYSGANVLTF. CDR3 DNA: TGTGCCAGCAGCGGGCGGGGCCAGTACTCTGGGGCCAACGTCCTGACTTTC.

V usage is TRBV11-2 and J usage is TRBJ1-5, with 8 bases matching TRBD1. CDR1 and CDR2 from the germline V gene are SGHAT and FQNNGV. There are 15 residues in the CDR3. Losses at the gene ends were 5 bases for V and 5 bases for J; bases not matched to a gene: 8. CDR3 nucleotides: TGTGCCAGCAGCATAATCTCAGGGGGCTATCAGCCCCAGCATTTT. Protein sequence: CASSIISGGYQPQHF.

The chain carries TRBV7-2 and TRBJ1-2, with a weak D call TRBD1 (6 bases). The V end lost 5 bases, the J end lost 6 bases, and 19 bases lay between the germline ends. Germline assignment: CDR1 SGHTA and CDR2 FQGNSA. This CDR3 spans 15 amino acids. The CDR3 bases are TGTGCCAGCAGCCCTACCCCGGACAGCTCGAATGGCTACACCTTC. Translation: CASSPTPDSSNGYTF.

As for this clonotype: A much more abundant neighbour one base away suggests this may be a read error. V is TRBV5-1 and J is TRBJ2-7, with 12 bases matching TRBD1. CDR3 size: 14 residues. Germline V gene data show CDR1 as SGHRS and CDR2 as YFSETQ. CDR3 protein: CPSKTGQGAGEQYF. Written as DNA, the CDR3 is TGCCCCAGCAAGACGGGACAGGGGGCAGGAGAGCAGTACTTC.

The chain has TRBV15 and TRBJ2-7; unclear D gene. The CDR3 loop spans 12 amino acids. V was cut by 5 bases and J by 3 bases, with 8 bases left in between. CDR1 LNHNV and CDR2 YYDKDF come from the germline V gene (reference sequence). CDR3 nucleotides: TGTGCCACCAGCGGATTTTTCTACGAGCAGTACGTC. Its protein is CATSGFFYEQYV.

This chain joins TRBV19 and TRBJ1-1; D call uncertain. Looked up from germline, CDR1 is LNHDA and CDR2 is SQIVND (reference sequence). This CDR3 is built from 14 residues. The V end was cut by 3 bases, the J end by 1 base, with 9 bases between. The CDR3 is CASSINTENTEAFF. The DNA of the CDR3 is TGTGCCAGTAGTATTAACACGGAGAACACTGAAGCTTTCTTT.

Concerning this clonotype itself: A read error may explain this, as a much larger clone is one base away. The chain couples TRBV7-8 to TRBJ1-2; tentatively, D is TRBD1 (5 bases). Germline CDR1 and CDR2: SGHVS and FQNEAQ. This CDR3 contains 14 residues. Trimming removed 3 bases at V and 4 bases at J, with 12 bases between. The CDR3 is CASSFGTGRYGYTF. The CDR3 DNA is TGTGCCAGCAGCTTTGGGACGGGGCGCTATGGCTACACCTTC.

This clonotype was counted at least ten times. The rearrangement links TRBV5-1 to TRBJ2-5; D perhaps matches TRBD2 (5 bases). The CDR3 spans 13 residues. The germline CDR1 and CDR2 sequences are SGHRS and YFSETQ. V was trimmed by 2 bases and J by 4 bases, leaving 9 bases between them. The CDR3 bases are TGCGCCAGCAGCTTTCCCGAGGGAGAGACCCAGTACTTC. It encodes CASSFPEGETQYF.

DNA of the CDR3: TGTGCCAGCAGCGGGACAGGGGCCCCTCAGCCCCAGCATTTT. Protein sequence: CASSGTGAPQPQHF. V usage is TRBV7-3 and J usage is TRBJ1-5; 10 bases fit TRBD1. With 5 bases clipped from V and 6 bases from J, the junction kept 4 bases outside the gene matches. CDR1 is SGHTA and CDR2 is FQGTGA in the germline V gene. The CDR3 has 14 amino acids.

This CDR3 is CATSRGGSGKETQYF. CDR3 bases: TGTGCCACCAGCAGAGGGGGTAGCGGGAAAGAGACCCAGTACTTC. The chain employs TRBV15 and TRBJ2-5; 8 bases agree with TRBD2. Trimming cost V 1 base and J 3 bases; bases outside gene matches: 4. CDR1 is LNHNV and CDR2 is YYDKDF in the germline V gene (reference sequence). The CDR3 consists of 15 residues.

This clonotype has just one count. This chain uses TRBV5-1 with TRBJ2-7; D is undetermined. The V end lost 4 bases, the J end lost 5 bases, and 13 bases lay between the germline ends. Germline V gene sequence: CDR1 SGHRS, CDR2 YFSETQ. The CDR3 extends over 13 amino acids. The CDR3 loop is CASSNTGVDEQYF. For the CDR3, the DNA is TGCGCCAGCAGCAACACTGGGGTAGACGAGCAGTACTTC. The whole variable domain, remainder taken from reference TRBV5-1 and TRBJ2-7, is KAGVTQTPRYLIKTRGQQVTLSCSPISGHRSVSWYQQTPGQGLQFLFEYFSETQRNKGNFPGRFSGRQFSNSRSEMNVSTLELGDSALYLCASSNTGVDEQYFGPGTRLTVT.

The chain combines TRBV19 with TRBJ2-3; tentatively, D is TRBD1 (6 bases). CDR1 is LNHDA, CDR2 SQIVND, per germline (reference sequence). With 11 bases removed from V and 3 bases from J, the gap between germline ends came to 21 bases. This CDR3 is 15 amino acids long. CDR3: CAWSLLAGVTDTQYF. The CDR3 region has the DNA TGTGCCTGGAGCCTCCTAGCAGGGGTTACAGATACGCAGTATTTT.

This clonotype was recorded at least ten times. The chain is built from TRBV4-3 and TRBJ2-1, with 8 bases matching TRBD2. Germline lookup yields CDR1 LGHNA and CDR2 YSLEER. J was trimmed by 3 bases and V by 4 bases; bases with no gene match: 5. CDR3 length: 15 amino acids. CDR3 bases: TGCGCCAGCAGCCCCGGGGGGGGGCTCTACAATGAGCAGTTCTTC. Translation gives CASSPGGGLYNEQFF.

V usage is TRBV11-2 and J usage is TRBJ2-1; 11 bases match TRBD2. This CDR3 contains 16 residues. J gave up 7 bases and V 2 bases, and 7 bases lay outside the gene matches. CDR1 and CDR2 from the germline V gene are SGHAT and FQNNGV. The CDR3 sequence: CASSLMPSGRRNEQFF. The DNA of the CDR3 is TGTGCCAGCAGCTTAATGCCTAGCGGGAGGAGGAATGAGCAGTTCTTC.

This clonotype was detected only a few times. A much larger clone differs from this one at a single base, so this may be a read error. This rearrangement joins TRBV20-1 to TRBJ2-3; D possibly corresponds to TRBD2 (5 bases). This CDR3 spans 15 amino acids. The ends were cut back, 5 bases at V and 0 bases at J, with 15 bases in the middle. Germline V gives CDR1 DFQATT, CDR2 SNEGSKA (reference sequence). The CDR3 is CSAGGLIQSTDTQYF. Here the CDR3 DNA reads TGCAGTGCTGGAGGACTGATCCAGAGCACAGATACGCAGTATTTT.

V is TRBV29-1 and J is TRBJ1-1, with 8 bases matching TRBD1. This CDR3 is 13 amino acids long. Per germline, CDR1 SQVTM and CDR2 ANQGSEA. V trimming: 6 bases; J trimming: 1 base; junction bases outside the gene matches: 4. The CDR3 here is CSVTGTGNTEAFF. CDR3 nucleotide sequence: TGCAGCGTAACCGGGACAGGGAACACTGAAGCTTTCTTT.

V usage is TRBV19 and J usage is TRBJ1-1; 10 nucleotides line up with TRBD1. V dropped 5 bases and J dropped 4; count of bases not matched to a gene: 7. The CDR3 contains 15 residues. In germline, CDR1 is LNHDA, CDR2 SQIVND (reference sequence). CDR3 coding DNA: TGTGCCAGTAGTGGGACAGGGGTCCCTAGCACTGAAGCTTTCTTT. It yields the protein CASSGTGVPSTEAFF.

The chain uses TRBV12-3 or TRBV12-4 and TRBJ1-2; TRBD1 matches at 7 bases. J lost 0 bases, V lost 6 bases, and 1 base had no gene match. The CDR3 covers 13 residues. The CDR3 spells CASRGQANYGYTF. The CDR3 DNA follows: TGTGCCAGCAGAGGACAGGCTAACTATGGCTACACCTTC.

V is TRBV2 and J is TRBJ1-2; TRBD1 matches 7 bases. Germline V gene data show CDR1 as SNHLY and CDR2 as FYNNEI. The CDR3 sequence is 12 residues long. The J segment lost 6 bases and the V segment lost 6 bases, leaving 4 bases of the junction unmatched. CDR3 protein: CASSRDRDGYTF. CDR3 DNA: TGTGCCAGCAGCCGGGACAGAGATGGCTACACCTTC.

Ten or more counts support this clonotype. This sequence joins TRBV25-1 and TRBJ1-6; no clear D. V lost 8 bases, J lost 6 bases, and 8 bases lay in between. CDR3 size: 12 residues. CDR1 and CDR2 from the germline V gene are MGHDK and SYGVNS. CDR3 nucleotides: TGTGCCAGCGGACGGTTTAATTCACCCCTCCACTTT. Its protein product is CASGRFNSPLHF.

This clonotype was seen at least ten times. The chain has TRBV7-2 and TRBJ2-2; D perhaps matches TRBD2 (6 bases). CDR3 length: 15 amino acids. CDR1 SGHTA and CDR2 FQGNSA come from the germline V gene. Trimming took 1 base from V and 6 from J, leaving 12 bases between them. CDR3 nucleotides: TGTGCCAGCAGCTTAGAAGTTGGGGAGGCCGGGGAGCTGTTTTTT. This encodes CASSLEVGEAGELFF.

The V gene is TRBV6-1, the J gene TRBJ1-5, with 8 bases aligning to TRBD1. The CDR3 has 13 residues. Per germline, CDR1 MNHNS and CDR2 SASEGT. With V trimmed by 1 base and J by 7 bases, 0 bases remained unmatched. The CDR3 spells CASSEDRGQPQHF. As DNA, the CDR3 is TGTGCCAGCAGTGAAGACAGGGGGCAGCCCCAGCATTTT.

The V and J genes are TRBV24-1 and TRBJ1-1; D unresolved. This CDR3 region has 12 residues. Germline V gene data show CDR1 as KGHDR and CDR2 as SFDVKD. The V end was cut by 10 bases, the J end by 7 bases, with 15 bases between. For the CDR3, the DNA is TGTGCCACTCGAGCCCCAACAGATGAAGCTTTCTTT. Its translation is CATRAPTDEAFF.

The chain joins TRBV19 to TRBJ2-3; D is unclear. CDR1 LNHDA and CDR2 SQIVND come from the germline V gene (reference sequence). CDR3 length equals 15 residues. V lost 1 base to trimming and J lost 4 bases, with 12 bases between them. The CDR3 sequence is CASSIVSPDADTQYF. In DNA form, the CDR3 reads TGTGCCAGTAGTATAGTTTCACCGGATGCAGATACGCAGTATTTT.

This rearrangement joins TRBV7-3 to TRBJ2-5; 9 nucleotides agree with TRBD2. Per the germline V gene, CDR1 is SGHTA and CDR2 is FQGTGA. The CDR3 sequence is 15 residues long. V was pared by 3 bases and J by 4 bases, with 6 bases of the junction left unmatched. The CDR3 bases are TGTGCCAGCAGCTTTGCGGGAGGGCCTGGAGAGACCCAGTACTTC. It encodes CASSFAGGPGETQYF.

The table lists this clonotype with many counts. J is TRBJ1-2 and V is TRBV30; 9 bases agree with TRBD1. CDR3 length equals 14 residues. From germline, CDR1 is GTSNPN and CDR2 SVGIG (reference sequence). The junction had 7 bases not matched to a gene; V was cut back by 2 bases and J by 6 bases. The DNA for the CDR3 is TGTGCCTGGAGTATGGACAGGGGCGGGGATGGCTACACCTTC. This encodes CAWSMDRGGDGYTF.

The rearrangement links TRBV29-1 to TRBJ2-3; possibly TRBD2 for D (6 bases). The V end lost 2 bases, the J end lost 11 bases, and 14 bases lay between the germline ends. The CDR3 consists of 12 residues. CDR1 and CDR2 from the germline V gene are SQVTM and ANQGSEA. The CDR3 region is CSVELAWNEQYF. The CDR3 DNA is TGCAGCGTTGAACTAGCGTGGAATGAGCAGTATTTT.

This clonotype was detected ten times or more. V is TRBV4-3 and J is TRBJ1-1; D is perhaps TRBD1 (6 bases). This CDR3 comprises 14 residues. V was clipped by 5 bases and J by 1 base, with 11 bases between them. Germline loops: CDR1 LGHNA, CDR2 YSLEER. CDR3 amino acids: CASSYVQGNTEAFF. In DNA form, the CDR3 reads TGCGCCAGCAGCTATGTACAGGGGAACACTGAAGCTTTCTTT.

The V call is TRBV5-1, the J call TRBJ2-2; 7 positions agree with TRBD2. The germline CDR1 and CDR2 sequences are SGHRS and YFSETQ. This CDR3 contains 17 residues. The V and J ends lost 0 bases and 2 bases, in that order; junction bases with no gene match: 7. The CDR3 protein is CASSLDPGRVNTGELFF. As DNA, the CDR3 is TGCGCCAGCAGCTTGGATCCTGGGAGGGTTAACACCGGGGAGCTGTTTTTT.